The 7 T cell receptor beta chains given below trace back to one sample, sequenced in a study of blood T cells in healthy people across ages. The second PCR ran roughly 7 to 12 cycles with a sample-barcoded 5' primer and J-beta primers. TCRdb re-derived calls from the 5' RACE reads in MiXCR, one entry per CDR3 protein. The sample gives about 1.8 million distinct CDR3 sequences, 49% of which show up once; roughly 2% is in the top ten. The sequenced material came from blood. These receptors were collected from a woman aged 40 to 49 in good health.

V is TRBV7-9 and J is TRBJ2-7; maybe TRBD2 (7 bases). Looked up from germline, CDR1 is SEHNR and CDR2 is FQNEAQ (reference sequence). The V and J ends lost 3 bases and 0 bases respectively, with 15 bases between them. The CDR3 length is 16 residues. The CDR3 protein is CASSFGEGGNSYEQYF. The CDR3 DNA sequence: TGTGCCAGCAGCTTTGGGGAGGGGGGGAACTCCTACGAGCAGTACTTC.

The V call is TRBV4-3, the J call TRBJ2-1; 8 bases fit TRBD2. The CDR3 is 16 residues long. Per the germline V gene, CDR1 is LGHNA and CDR2 is YSLEER. The J segment lost 8 bases and the V segment lost 0 bases, leaving 9 bases of the junction unmatched. The CDR3 sequence is CASSQDWGLGWYEQFF. The CDR3 DNA reads TGCGCCAGCAGCCAAGACTGGGGACTAGGTTGGTATGAGCAGTTCTTC.

The genes are TRBV7-3 and TRBJ2-2; 7 positions match TRBD1. CDR1 is SGHTA, CDR2 FQGTGA, per germline. The CDR3 extends over 17 amino acids. J gave up 2 bases and V 5 bases, and 11 bases lay outside the gene matches. CDR3: CASSTFPPGGNTGELFF. CDR3 nucleotide sequence: TGTGCCAGCAGCACCTTCCCCCCAGGGGGAAACACCGGGGAGCTGTTTTTT.

This clonotype was counted between two and nine times. The chain is built from TRBV20-1 and TRBJ2-5, with 7 bases matching TRBD1. The CDR3 sequence is 13 residues long. V dropped 2 bases and J dropped 5; count of bases not matched to a gene: 5. Germline assignment: CDR1 DFQATT and CDR2 SNEGSKA (reference sequence). CDR3 coding DNA: TGCAGTGCTAGACAGGGGGAGTTGGAGACCCAGTACTTC. Protein: CSARQGELETQYF.

V is TRBV5-1 and J is TRBJ2-2; D perhaps matches TRBD1 (6 bases). The V end lost 2 bases, the J end lost 7 bases, and 15 bases lay between the germline ends. Germline CDR1 and CDR2: SGHRS and YFSETQ. The CDR3 loop spans 15 amino acids. CDR3 protein: CASSLTGNRVGELFF. The DNA of the CDR3 is TGCGCCAGCAGCTTAACAGGGAATCGGGTCGGGGAGCTGTTTTTT.

In this sample, this clonotype turned up a few times. The chain combines TRBV4-3 with TRBJ2-7; possible D gene TRBD2, 6 bases. Trimming pared 0 bases from V and 5 bases from J, leaving 14 bases between. This CDR3 has 15 amino acids. In germline, CDR1 is LGHNA, CDR2 YSLEER. The DNA of the CDR3 is TGCGCCAGCAGCCAAGATCCCACTAGCTCTGACGAGCAGTACTTC. It encodes CASSQDPTSSDEQYF.

This clonotype was seen a few times. V and J are TRBV12-3 or TRBV12-4 and TRBJ1-1; TRBD1 agrees at 9 bases. The V segment lost 5 bases and the J segment 6 bases; nucleotides outside the gene matches: 13. CDR3 size: 16 residues. CDR3 nucleotide sequence: TGTGCCAGCAGTCAGGGACAGGGTCGCGTTTTGTCTGAAGCTTTCTTT. Its translation is CASSQGQGRVLSEAFF.